Listed below are T cell receptor beta chains from one sample, sequenced in a study of T-cell reconstitution after alpha-beta-depleted transplantation in children. One entry per CDR3 protein, called by TCRdb with MiXCR from the PCR reads. The table has hundreds of thousands of distinct CDR3 sequences, 23% seen once. This sample comprised PBMCs, mostly from graft donor cells, obtained 360 days after TCRalphabeta/CD19-depleted stem cell transplant. The receptors stem from a boy in the first two years of life who had a stem cell transplant for acute myeloid leukemia, so the T cells may come from the graft donor. Both conserved end residues are part of each CDR3. Fields, in order: CDR3 length, D gene, V gene, J gene, clone size, CDR3 protein, CDR3 DNA. The D gene is left open where the match is weak. The size field is filled for only some rows; it gives once, few, many or a size class.

17,TRBD1,TRBV6-5,TRBJ2-5,.,CASSNKRRDRGKETQYF,TGTGCCAGCAGTAACAAGCGCCGGGACAGGGGTAAAGAGACCCAGTACTTC
13,.,TRBV12-3/TRBV12-4,TRBJ1-5,.,CASSRQAYQPQHF,TGTGCCAGCAGCCGACAGGCGTATCAGCCCCAGCATTTT
15,.,TRBV20-1,TRBJ2-7,many,CSAGLDRGSSYEQYF,TGCAGTGCTGGACTAGACAGGGGAAGCTCCTACGAGCAGTACTTC
14,.,TRBV6-1,TRBJ2-2,.,CASSPYTKTGELFF,TGTGCCAGCAGTCCGTACACAAAGACCGGGGAGCTGTTTTTT
14,.,TRBV12-3/TRBV12-4,TRBJ1-1,.,CASYLFQGNTEAFF,TGTGCCAGTTATTTGTTCCAGGGGAACACTGAAGCTTTCTTT
16,.,TRBV29-1,TRBJ1-1,few,CSVEGPWPGGSTEAFF,TGCAGCGTTGAAGGACCCTGGCCCGGTGGTTCCACTGAAGCTTTCTTT
14,.,TRBV4-2,TRBJ1-1,few,CASSYTPAHTEAFF,TGTGCCAGCAGCTACACACCAGCCCACACTGAAGCTTTCTTT
15,TRBD1,TRBV5-1,TRBJ1-4,.,CASSSWTGRNEKLFF,TGCGCCAGCAGCTCGTGGACAGGGAGGAATGAAAAACTGTTTTTT
16,TRBD1,TRBV20-1,TRBJ2-5,many,CSASGPTGATRETQYF,TGCAGTGCTAGTGGGCCCACAGGGGCGACCAGGGAGACCCAGTACTTC
16,.,TRBV6-1,TRBJ1-3,.,CASSRGTSVSGNTIYF,TGTGCCAGCAGTCGTGGGACATCGGTCTCTGGAAACACCATATATTTT
15,.,TRBV12-3/TRBV12-4,TRBJ2-1,few,CASSLGQLDYNEQFF,TGTGCCAGCAGTTTAGGGCAGCTAGACTACAATGAGCAGTTCTTC
15,.,TRBV12-3/TRBV12-4,TRBJ1-2,.,CASSRQFRSSYGYTF,TGTGCCAGCAGCCGACAGTTTCGATCAAGCTATGGCTACACCTTC
15,.,TRBV5-1,TRBJ2-1,.,CASSPSLLLANEQFF,TGCGCCAGCAGCCCGAGTCTTCTATTGGCCAATGAGCAGTTCTTC
11,.,TRBV20-1,TRBJ2-4,.,CSAGIDSTQYF,TGCAGTGCTGGAATAGATTCTACTCAGTACTTC
16,.,TRBV20-1,TRBJ2-3,many,CSAGYLSPFQTDTQYF,TGCAGTGCTGGTTACCTTAGCCCCTTTCAAACAGATACGCAGTATTTT
15,.,TRBV9,TRBJ1-2,.,CASSVATGQNYGYTF,TGTGCCAGCAGCGTAGCTACCGGACAAAACTATGGCTACACCTTC
13,.,TRBV20-1,TRBJ2-1,.,CSVPLGGPNEQFF,TGCAGTGTTCCCCTGGGGGGGCCGAATGAGCAGTTCTTC
14,.,TRBV29-1,TRBJ2-4,few,CSVAGILAKNIQYF,TGCAGCGTTGCCGGGATACTAGCCAAAAACATTCAGTACTTC
15,.,TRBV29-1,TRBJ1-1,few,CSVEPIRAMNTEAFF,TGCAGCGTTGAACCTATTAGGGCGATGAACACTGAAGCTTTCTTT
13,TRBD2,TRBV14,TRBJ2-1,.,CASRGTSGGEQFF,TGTGCCAGCAGAGGGACTAGCGGGGGTGAGCAGTTCTTC
14,TRBD1,TRBV4-3,TRBJ2-7,many,CASSQDGDSYEQYF,TGCGCCAGCAGCCAAGATGGGGACAGCTACGAGCAGTACTTC